Listed below are T cell receptor beta chains from one sample, sequenced in a study of blood T cell repertoires in COVID-19. Using immunoSEQ multiplex PCR, the repertoire was profiled, and TCRdb retains in-frame clones only, with some absent. The sample consists of under 50,000 clones, approximately 71% of them appearing once. The material sequenced was peripheral blood. The receptors shown here come from a man older than 75 with acute or convalescent COVID-19. CDR3s include the opening cysteine and the closing phenylalanine or tryptophan. A D gene is named only where the DNA matches it firmly. Size is omitted from some rows. Given values are once, few, many or a class for expanded clones.

V	size	J	D	DNA	CDR3
TRBV12-5	few	TRBJ1-2	-	TGTGCTAGTGGTTTGCCGACAGATAACTATGGCTACACCTTC	CASGLPTDNYGYTF
TRBV25-1	once	TRBJ2-5	TRBD1	TGTGCCAGCAGTGATCCGGGACAGGCCGAGGAGACCCAGTACTTC	CASSDPGQAEETQYF
TRBV25-1	-	TRBJ2-5	TRBD2	TGTGCCAGCAGGGGACTAGCGGGAGAAGAGACCCAGTACTTC	CASRGLAGEETQYF
TRBV9	-	TRBJ2-3	TRBD1	TGTGCCAGCAGCGTAGAACAGGGGGGAGATACGCAGTATTTT	CASSVEQGGDTQYF
TRBV5-1	few	TRBJ1-1	TRBD1	TGCGCCAGCAGCTTGGAAGCACAGGGGTACACTGAAGCTTTCTTT	CASSLEAQGYTEAFF
TRBV5-1	-	TRBJ1-4	-	TGCGCCAGCAGCTTGGTTGGAGCAACTAATGAAAAACTGTTTTTT	CASSLVGATNEKLFF
TRBV7-2	-	TRBJ2-7	-	TGTGCCAGCAGCGCATCCGCTAGCTACGAGCAGTACTTC	CASSASASYEQYF
TRBV5-5	once	TRBJ1-6	-	TGTGCCAGCAGCTTGAGCCCGAATAATTCACCCCTCCACTTT	CASSLSPNNSPLHF
TRBV6-1	few	TRBJ2-3	TRBD1	TGTGCCAGCAGTGAAGCAGGGGGCGGAATAGATACGCAGTATTTT	CASSEAGGGIDTQYF
TRBV6-5	-	TRBJ2-7	TRBD2	TGTGCCAGCAGTTACGGGGGGGGTCGGGACTACGAGCAGTACTTC	CASSYGGGRDYEQYF
TRBV5-1	-	TRBJ2-7	TRBD2	TGCGCCAGCAGCTTGGTGGCTAGCGGGAGGACGGACGAGCAGTACTTC	CASSLVASGRTDEQYF
TRBV19	-	TRBJ2-7	TRBD2	TGTGCCAGTAGTAGTACAGCGGGGGGGCTCGAGCAGTACTTC	CASSSTAGGLEQYF
TRBV6-5	-	TRBJ1-6	-	TGTGCCAGCAGACCCCCAAGGGGTGGTAATTCACCCCTCCACTTT	CASRPPRGGNSPLHF
TRBV19	-	TRBJ2-3	TRBD2	TGTGCCAGTAGTGGGCAGGGGAGCAGGACTAGCGGGAGTGATACGCAGTATTTT	CASSGQGSRTSGSDTQYF
TRBV6-2/TRBV6-3	-	TRBJ1-2	TRBD1	TGTGCCAGCAGTTATTGGACAGGGCCCTATGGCTACACCTTC	CASSYWTGPYGYTF
TRBV6-2/TRBV6-3	-	TRBJ2-2	-	TGTGCCAGCAGCTTCCTGACTGGCGGGGAGCTGTTTTTT	CASSFLTGGELFF
TRBV7-9	-	TRBJ1-1	TRBD1	TGTGCCAGCAGCAGCCGGGACAGGGGTCCCACTGAAGCTTTCTTT	CASSSRDRGPTEAFF
TRBV11-3	-	TRBJ1-4	-	TGTGCCAGCAGCCCCGAGCGGGGGCCCTATGAAAAACTGTTTTTT	CASSPERGPYEKLFF
TRBV5-1	-	TRBJ2-3	TRBD2	TGCGCCAGCTCCCCCGGGACTAGCGGTACGCAGTATTTT	CASSPGTSGTQYF
TRBV11-1	-	TRBJ2-2	-	TGTGCCAGCAGCACCTCATACACCACCGGGGAGCTGTTTTTT	CASSTSYTTGELFF
TRBV6-2/TRBV6-3	few	TRBJ1-5	-	TGTGCCAGCAGTGCGGACTCCAATCAGCCCCAGCATTTT	CASSADSNQPQHF
TRBV2	-	TRBJ2-7	TRBD1	TGTGCCAGCAGTACCGGGACAGGACACTCCGAGCAGTACTTC	CASSTGTGHSEQYF
TRBV7-9	once	TRBJ2-7	-	TGTGCCAGCAGCAACCTCGGGGGCTACGAGCAGTACTTC	CASSNLGGYEQYF
TRBV12-3/TRBV12-4	once	TRBJ1-4	TRBD1	TGTGCCAGCAGACGGGACAGCCGGGGAAAACTGTTTTTT	CASRRDSRGKLFF
TRBV6-1	once	TRBJ1-3	-	TGTGCCAGCAGTGCCCGCCAGGTGGGGCCCGGAAACACCATATATTTT	CASSARQVGPGNTIYF
TRBV7-3	-	TRBJ2-5	-	TGTGCCAGCAGCTCTAACCCAGGGTGGGGAGGAGAGACCCAGTACTTC	CASSSNPGWGGETQYF
TRBV10-1	few	TRBJ2-1	-	TGCGCCAGCAGTGGACCAGGCAATGAGCAGTTCTTC	CASSGPGNEQFF
TRBV6-6	-	TRBJ2-7	-	TGTGCCAGCAGTTGGGAACTAGGGCAGTACTTC	CASSWELGQYF
TRBV6-5	-	TRBJ2-7	TRBD1	TGTGCCAGCACCTCCGGGACAGGGCATTCCTACGAGCAGTACTTC	CASTSGTGHSYEQYF
TRBV29-1	-	TRBJ2-1	TRBD2	TGCAGCGTTAAAACGCCTAGCGGGAGCTCCTACAATGAGCAGTTCTTC	CSVKTPSGSSYNEQFF
TRBV5-1	-	TRBJ1-2	-	TGCGCCAGCAGCCTAGTCTCTCCAAGAAACTATGGCTACACCTTC	CASSLVSPRNYGYTF
TRBV4-1	-	TRBJ1-6	-	TGCGCCAGCAGCCAAGTGGAGGATTCACCCCTCCACTTT	CASSQVEDSPLHF